This TCR beta chain was sequenced in a study of blood T cell repertoires in COVID-19. As for the study in general: The United States, Italy and Spain were the sources of the acute and convalescent COVID-19 samples. In each case, the material was cDNA or gDNA derived from T cells, B-cell-depleted T cells, or PBMCs.

Source study methods: Amplified reference gene primers provided the basis for estimating nucleated cell counts. Repertoires were generated with immunoSEQ multiplex PCR, while TCRdb's copy carries only in-frame clones and drops some. V and J calls and clone size are those listed in that table; D and trimming were worked out from the DNA. The sample lists tens of thousands of clones, 86% seen once, with about a fifth in the top ten. This CDR3 region has 16 residues. Trimming took off 5 bases at V and 2 bases at J, with 18 bases between the two ends. Looked up from germline, CDR1 is MDHEN and CDR2 is SYDVKM.

The sequencing input was peripheral blood. This sequence joins TRBV28 and TRBJ1-2, with D maybe TRBD1 (6 bases). The clonotype was recovered from an elderly woman in a cohort sampled during active or convalescent COVID-19. CDR3 DNA: TGTGCCAGCAGTGAGAGGGGTGACAGGTGGAACTATGGCTACACCTTC. It translates to CASSERGDRWNYGYTF.